Below, 31 T cell receptor beta chains from the same sample are listed, as sequenced in a study of CD8+ T cells in alopecia areata (dated by TCRdb to the late 2010s). The treatment or condition label on this specimen signifies: oral pan-JAK inhibitor, 5-10 mg twice daily. Receptor libraries were prepared by the immunoSEQ multiplex PCR assay. RNA was extracted from all samples and reverse transcribed into cDNA, which served as template for TCR sequencing. In TCRdb, the immuneACCESS table is reduced to in-frame sequences with V and J assigned. These tables do not hold every clone; where another copy was compared, an unresolved V gene accounts for under half, and the others remain unexplained. The sample includes under 300,000 clones, with around 64% observed a single time. The ten most abundant clones make up about 0.9% of the sample. The specimen was CD4+ T cells sorted from blood, collected around week 54, from a patient treated with tofacitinib. The receptor set was obtained from a human donor with alopecia areata.

The chain carries TRBV6-5 and TRBJ2-3, with a weak D call TRBD1 (6 bases). The CDR3 consists of 11 residues. V was cut by 7 bases and J by 5 bases, with 7 bases left in between. Germline CDR1 MNHEY, CDR2 SVGAGI. The CDR3 loop is CASTRGDTQYF. As DNA, the CDR3 is TGTGCCAGCACCAGGGGAGATACGCAGTATTTT.

The gene calls are TRBV29-1 and TRBJ1-1; TRBD1 matches at 10 bases. Trimming cost V 7 bases and J 0 bases; bases outside gene matches: 5. Germline lookup yields CDR1 SQVTM and CDR2 ANQGSEA. This CDR3 is built from 14 residues. DNA for the CDR3: TGCAGCGGGGAGACAGGGGGCATGAACACTGAAGCTTTCTTT. This codes for CSGETGGMNTEAFF. Full variable domain (missing parts from reference TRBV29-1 and TRBJ1-1): SAVISQKPSRDICQRGTSLTIQCQVDSQVTMMFWYRQQPGQSLTLIATANQGSEATYESGFVIDKFPISRPNLTFSTLTVSNMSPEDSSIYLCSGETGGMNTEAFFGQGTRLTVV.

This clone was seen more than once but under ten times. The gene calls are TRBV23-1 and TRBJ2-5; 9 positions agree with TRBD1. TRBV23-1 is an ORF, and what it does is uncertain. With 8 bases clipped from V and 5 bases from J, the junction kept 3 bases outside the gene matches. The CDR3 length is 12 residues. Here the CDR3 DNA reads TGCGCCAGCGGGACAGGGAAGGAGACCCAGTACTTC. Residues: CASGTGKETQYF.

The V gene is TRBV2, the J gene TRBJ2-1; 8 nucleotides match TRBD2. V lost 7 bases and J lost 9; bases outside the gene matches: 11. The CDR3 is 14 amino acids. Germline V gene data show CDR1 as SNHLY and CDR2 as FYNNEI. The CDR3 region has the DNA TGTGCCAGCACCGAAGAGGCGGGGGGAAGTGAGCAGTTCTTC. It yields the protein CASTEEAGGSEQFF.

The CDR3 DNA is TGTGCCTGGAGGGGGTATTGGGAGACCCAGTACTTC. This translates into CAWRGYWETQYF. The rearrangement joins TRBV30 to TRBJ2-5; D call uncertain. Germline CDR1 reads GTSNPN; CDR2 reads SVGIG (reference sequence). CDR3 length equals 12 residues. V dropped 3 bases and J dropped 5 bases, with 10 bases sitting between them.

This clone was recorded a few times. This CDR3 reads CAWGKLAEETQYF. The CDR3 nucleotides read TGTGCCTGGGGGAAACTAGCGGAAGAGACCCAGTACTTC. J is TRBJ2-5 and V is TRBV30, with TRBD2 matching over 8 bases. This CDR3 contains 13 residues. The junction had 5 bases not matched to a gene; V was cut back by 5 bases and J by 3 bases. CDR1 is GTSNPN and CDR2 is SVGIG in the germline V gene (reference sequence).

This clone has just a few counts. The chain employs TRBV5-4 and TRBJ1-6; 9 bases are a match to TRBD1. The CDR3 length is 18 residues. Losses at the gene ends were 3 bases for V and 0 bases for J; bases not matched to a gene: 7. The germline gives CDR1 SGHNT, CDR2 YYREEE (reference sequence). CDR3 bases: TGTGCCAGCAGCTCGGGACAGGGCCAGAGCTCCTATAATTCACCCCTCCACTTT. Amino acid sequence: CASSSGQGQSSYNSPLHF.

The chain links TRBV2 to TRBJ1-3; D is ambiguous. With 0 bases removed from V and 3 bases from J, the gap between germline ends came to 6 bases. The CDR3 is 14 residues long. Germline CDR1 is SNHLY and CDR2 is FYNNEI. CDR3 sequence: CASSEARLGNTIYF. CDR3 sequence (DNA): TGTGCCAGCAGTGAAGCGCGTCTTGGAAACACCATATATTTT.

Here the CDR3 DNA reads TGTGCCAGCAGCTTAGCGGGGGCGCACTATGGCTACACCTTC. Translation: CASSLAGAHYGYTF. The V gene is TRBV7-2, the J gene TRBJ1-2; tentatively, D is TRBD1 (6 bases). The CDR3 covers 14 residues. The V gene lost 0 bases and the J gene lost 3 bases, with 8 bases spanning the gap. Per the germline V gene, CDR1 is SGHTA and CDR2 is FQGNSA.

The chain recombines TRBV27 with TRBJ2-5; 10 nucleotides agree with TRBD1. From germline, CDR1 is MNHEY and CDR2 SMNVEV (reference sequence). The CDR3 extends over 14 amino acids. V gave up 4 bases and J gave up 4 bases; unmatched junction bases: 3. The DNA for the CDR3 is TGTGCCAGCAGTTACCGGACAGGGGGAGAGACCCAGTACTTC. Translated: CASSYRTGGETQYF.

The V gene is TRBV5-4, the J gene TRBJ1-6; 7 nucleotides agree with TRBD1. Germline lookup yields CDR1 SGHNT and CDR2 YYREEE (reference sequence). The CDR3 is made up of 16 amino acids. V shed 4 bases and J 0 bases; nucleotides not matched to a gene: 4. In DNA form, the CDR3 reads TGTGCCAGCAGCGGGACAGAGAGCTCCTATAATTCACCCCTCCACTTT. It translates to CASSGTESSYNSPLHF.

This sequence joins TRBV29-1 and TRBJ2-3, with D possibly being TRBD2 (6 bases). CDR1 and CDR2 (germline): SQVTM, ANQGSEA. This CDR3 region has 13 residues. V shed 6 bases and J shed 4 bases, with 14 bases lying between them. Written as DNA, the CDR3 is TGCAGCGTCGACGGGGGTGTGGCAGATACGCAGTATTTT. Translated: CSVDGGVADTQYF.

This clone has more than one count but fewer than ten. This rearrangement joins TRBV29-1 to TRBJ2-3; D uncertain. Germline assignment: CDR1 SQVTM and CDR2 ANQGSEA. The CDR3 spans 13 residues. Trimming left V 8 bases short and J 0 bases short, with 12 bases between. The CDR3 DNA follows: TGCAGCTCAAAGGGTCGGAGCACAGATACGCAGTATTTT. As protein: CSSKGRSTDTQYF.

The genes are TRBV7-2 and TRBJ2-7; perhaps TRBD2 as D (6 bases). Per germline, CDR1 SGHTA and CDR2 FQGNSA. The V gene lost 5 bases and the J gene lost 2 bases, with 16 bases spanning the gap. This CDR3 comprises 15 residues. The CDR3 DNA is TGTGCCAGCAGCCGTCAGGGCGGGAAAACCTACGAGCAGTACTTC. Its protein is CASSRQGGKTYEQYF.

This clone was seen a handful of times. The CDR3 here is CAISESGGEEKLFF. As DNA, the CDR3 is TGTGCCATCAGTGAGTCGGGAGGGGAAGAAAAACTGTTTTTT. The V and J genes are TRBV10-3 and TRBJ1-4; perhaps TRBD1 as D (5 bases). The CDR3 runs to 14 residues. V was shortened by 0 bases and J by 8 bases, with 10 bases between the two germline ends. Germline CDR1 reads ENHRY; CDR2 reads SYGVKD.

The V call is TRBV25-1, the J call TRBJ2-1; perhaps TRBD2 as D (6 bases). The ends were cut back, 7 bases at V and 6 bases at J, with 13 bases in the middle. Germline values: CDR1 MGHDK, CDR2 SYGVNS. The CDR3 extends over 13 amino acids. The CDR3: CASTVGGLNEQFF. CDR3 nucleotides: TGTGCCAGCACCGTGGGGGGACTCAATGAGCAGTTCTTC.

The chain couples TRBV25-1 to TRBJ1-1; D uncertain. Germline V gene lookup returns CDR1 MGHDK and CDR2 SYGVNS. The CDR3 has 15 amino acids. V was trimmed by 6 bases and J by 2 bases, leaving 16 bases between them. The CDR3 coding sequence is TGTGCCAGCAGCACTACGGGCCATTACAACACTGAAGCTTTCTTT. Its protein is CASSTTGHYNTEAFF. Combining the CDR3 with reference TRBV25-1 and TRBJ1-1 gives the whole variable domain EADIYQTPRYLVIGTGKKITLECSQTMGHDKMYWYQQDPGMELHLIHYSYGVNSTEKGDLSSESTVSRIRTEHFPLTLESARPSHTSQYLCASSTTGHYNTEAFFGQGTRLTVV.

This chain connects TRBV15 to TRBJ2-5, with 7 positions matching TRBD2. Germline CDR1 reads LNHNV; CDR2 reads YYDKDF (reference sequence). After removal of 0 bases from V and 2 bases from J, the junction contained 3 bases not matched to a gene. This CDR3 comprises 15 residues. CDR3: CATSRDASGQETQYF. The CDR3 DNA sequence: TGTGCCACCAGCAGAGATGCTAGCGGACAAGAGACCCAGTACTTC.

The rearrangement links TRBV5-1 to TRBJ2-1; 10 bases are shared with TRBD2. The germline CDR1 and CDR2 sequences are SGHRS and YFSETQ. The CDR3 has 15 amino acids. V shed 3 bases and J 3 bases; nucleotides not matched to a gene: 3. The CDR3 loop reads CASSSIAGGYNEQFF. In DNA form, the CDR3 reads TGCGCCAGCAGCTCTATAGCGGGGGGCTACAATGAGCAGTTCTTC.

The V and J genes are TRBV30 and TRBJ2-7, with no clear D. Germline assignment: CDR1 GTSNPN and CDR2 SVGIG (reference sequence). Between the trimmed V and J ends, which lost 2 bases and 3 bases, there was a span of 8 bases. CDR3 size: 12 residues. The CDR3 reads CAWSWRSYEQYF. The CDR3 bases are TGTGCCTGGAGTTGGCGGAGCTACGAGCAGTACTTC.

About this clone: One end of the junction does not line up with germline, which may come from a read error. V is TRBV30 and J is TRBJ2-5; 12 nucleotides line up with TRBD2. The CDR3 has 15 residues. CDR1 is GTSNPN and CDR2 is SVGIG in the germline V gene (reference sequence). The CDR3 loop is CAWGTLAGGQESQYF. The CDR3 DNA follows: TGTGCCTGGGGGACCCTAGCGGGGGGGCAAGAGTCCCAGTACTTC.

The genes are TRBV29-1 and TRBJ1-1; no clear D. V was clipped by 5 bases and J by 3 bases, with 16 bases between them. Germline CDR1 is SQVTM and CDR2 is ANQGSEA. This CDR3 has 14 residues. CDR3 in DNA: TGCAGCGTTCGCCTGACATGGAAGGACACTGAAGCTTTCTTT. It is translated as CSVRLTWKDTEAFF.

The chain couples TRBV18 to TRBJ2-5, with D possibly being TRBD2 (5 bases). Germline CDR1 reads KGHSH; CDR2 reads LQKENI. The CDR3 contains 13 residues. Trimming stripped 3 bases from V and 4 bases from J, with 9 bases between. The CDR3: CASSPGVRETQYF. The CDR3, as DNA: TGTGCCAGCTCACCGGGAGTCAGAGAGACCCAGTACTTC.

This sequence joins TRBV6-6 and TRBJ2-1, with unresolved D. V lost 6 bases to trimming and J lost 2 bases, with 8 bases between them. CDR1 and CDR2 (germline): MNHNY, SVGAGI (reference sequence). The CDR3 contains 13 residues. The CDR3 bases are TGTGCCAGCAGCAGGCGCGCCTACAATGAGCAGTTCTTC. This encodes CASSRRAYNEQFF.

The rearrangement uses TRBV5-1 and TRBJ2-4; tentative D call: TRBD2 (6 bases). Trimming pared 0 bases from V and 6 bases from J, leaving 7 bases between. The germline gives CDR1 SGHRS, CDR2 YFSETQ. This CDR3 is 13 amino acids long. CDR3 sequence (DNA): TGCGCCAGCAGCTTGGGGGAGGCAAACATTCAGTACTTC. This gives the protein CASSLGEANIQYF.

The rearrangement joins TRBV4-1 to TRBJ1-5; D is undetermined. This CDR3 contains 14 residues. With 3 bases removed from V and 2 bases from J, the gap between germline ends came to 8 bases. CDR1 and CDR2 (germline): MGHRA, YSYEKL. CDR3: CASSHEGGNQPQHF. The CDR3 nucleotides are TGCGCCAGCAGCCACGAGGGAGGCAATCAGCCCCAGCATTTT.

This clone was picked up a small number of times. This specimen includes other DNA sequences encoding the same CDR3. The genes are TRBV23-1 and TRBJ1-5; D is unresolved. TRBV23-1 belongs to the ORF category, with a function that is uncertain. The CDR3 is 12 residues long. V shed 2 bases and J shed 5 bases, with 4 bases lying between them. The CDR3 region has the DNA TGCGCCAGCAGTCAAGAGGATCAGCCCCAGCATTTT. This encodes CASSQEDQPQHF.

The chain couples TRBV6-6 to TRBJ2-5, with D uncertain. Germline loops: CDR1 MNHNY, CDR2 SVGAGI (reference sequence). Trimming pared 5 bases from V and 1 base from J, leaving 11 bases between. The CDR3 loop spans 14 amino acids. For the CDR3, the DNA is TGTGCCAGCAGTCCGCCTACGGTCCAAGAGACCCAGTACTTC. It encodes CASSPPTVQETQYF.

This clone was seen more than once but under ten times. V and J are TRBV5-1 and TRBJ2-1, with 9 bases that match TRBD1. The germline CDR1 and CDR2 sequences are SGHRS and YFSETQ. The length of the CDR3 is 14 residues. The ends lost 3 bases at V and 8 bases at J; junction bases unmatched: 6. The CDR3 spells CASSYDGTGYEQFF. The CDR3 DNA follows: TGCGCCAGCAGCTATGACGGGACAGGGTATGAGCAGTTCTTC.

The chain has TRBV6-5 and TRBJ2-5; D call uncertain. CDR1 MNHEY and CDR2 SVGAGI come from the germline V gene. Deletions cut 6 bases from V and 5 bases from J, with 10 bases between. The CDR3 is 12 amino acids. The CDR3 loop reads CASSHAWETQYF. In nucleotides, the CDR3 is TGTGCCAGCAGCCACGCCTGGGAGACCCAGTACTTC.

About this clone: This sample also contains other DNA sequences that code for the same CDR3. The chain carries TRBV5-1 and TRBJ1-1; D is uncertain. V dropped 2 bases and J dropped 1 base, with 9 bases sitting between them. Germline V gives CDR1 SGHRS, CDR2 YFSETQ. The CDR3 is made up of 14 amino acids. CDR3 protein: CASSLGMGNTEAFF. Written as DNA, the CDR3 is TGCGCCAGCAGCTTAGGTATGGGGAACACTGAAGCTTTCTTT.